This T cell receptor beta chain was sequenced for a study of blood T cells in healthy people across ages. Whole-study findings and limits: With age, beta diversity per million T cells declined roughly linearly, significantly by 30 to 40.

PCR was performed a second time for roughly 7 to 11 cycles using a sample-barcoded 5' primer and a J-beta primer mix. Each of the cDNA molecules was tagged by a template-switch adaptor with 12 random nucleotides. MiXCR was run by TCRdb on the 5' RACE reads, yielding one entry per CDR3 protein. The sample carries approximately 1.5 million distinct CDR3 sequences, around 36% recorded once. This clonotype has ten or more counts. Antigen unknown. A read error may account for a junction end that differs from germline. The length of the CDR3 is 11 residues. CDR1 and CDR2 (germline): SGHRS, YFSETQ. This chain connects TRBV5-1 to TRBJ2-7; TRBD2 might be the D (6 bases). What was sequenced was blood. This receptor was obtained from a woman in her twenties or thirties in good health. The CDR3 coding sequence is TGTGCCAGCAGCTCCGCGGGGGAGCAGTACTTC. It is translated as CASSSAGEQYF. Filled out from reference TRBV5-1 and TRBJ2-7, the complete variable domain reads KAGVTQTPRYLIKTRGQQVTLSCSPISGHRSVSWYQQTPGQGLQFLFEYFSETQRNKGNFPGRFSGRQFSNSRSEMNVSTLELGDSALYLCASSSAGEQYFGPGTRLTVT.